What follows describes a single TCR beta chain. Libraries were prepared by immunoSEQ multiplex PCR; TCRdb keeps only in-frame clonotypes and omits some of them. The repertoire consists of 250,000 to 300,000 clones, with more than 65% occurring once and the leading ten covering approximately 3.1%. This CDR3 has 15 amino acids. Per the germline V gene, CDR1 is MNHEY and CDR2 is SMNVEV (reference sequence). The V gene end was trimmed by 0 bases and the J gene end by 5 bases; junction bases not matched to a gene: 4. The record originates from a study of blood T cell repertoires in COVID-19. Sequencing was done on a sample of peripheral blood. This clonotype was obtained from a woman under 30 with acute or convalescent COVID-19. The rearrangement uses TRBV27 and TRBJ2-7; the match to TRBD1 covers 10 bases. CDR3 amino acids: CASSLSGTGVNEQYF. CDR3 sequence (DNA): TGTGCCAGCAGTTTATCTGGGACAGGGGTTAACGAGCAGTACTTC.